Listed below are T cell receptor beta chains from one sample, sequenced in a study of T cell responses to AZD1222 COVID-19 vaccine. Repertoires were generated with immunoSEQ multiplex PCR, while TCRdb's copy carries only in-frame clones and drops some. The sample lists roughly 100,000 clones; less than 95% were seen once. Specimen: peripheral blood, collected on day 0 of AZD1222 vaccination. The receptors here all came from an adult in good health. CDR3s include the opening cysteine and the closing phenylalanine or tryptophan.

j_call v_call cdr3_aa
TRBJ2-7 TRBV5-1 CASSLVQVYSF
TRBJ2-7 TRBV15 CATSRVRAAPKVDF
TRBJ1-2 TRBV5-5 CASSTLGTGNGYTF
TRBJ2-1 TRBV19 CASRVAGKTRNEQFF
TRBJ2-2 TRBV7-3 CASSLKLGGRNTGELFF
TRBJ1-4 TRBV9 CASSPQGAGEKLFF
TRBJ1-1 TRBV6-5 CASSYDERMNTEAFF
TRBJ2-7 TRBV18 CASSLGQADYEQYF
TRBJ2-3 TRBV10-2 CASRVRGFGSDTQYF
TRBJ1-2 TRBV4-3 CASSHMTSGYTF
TRBJ1-5 TRBV10-3 CAISPDSSNQPQHF
TRBJ2-2 TRBV23-1 CASSRGDQGVWDGTGELFF
TRBJ2-5 TRBV7-2 CASSFGVISETQYF
TRBJ1-3 TRBV6-5 CASSYSRWPDTIYF
TRBJ2-1 TRBV7-2 CASSGPLIVSEQFF
TRBJ2-3 TRBV24-1 CATASFHSTDTQYF
TRBJ1-3 TRBV7-2 CASSLDNSGNTIYF
TRBJ1-2 TRBV28 CASSLAFGIDGYTF
TRBJ2-1 TRBV20-1 CSAVYRGKQFF
TRBJ2-1 TRBV5-1 CASSSQASGGYNEQFF
TRBJ2-3 TRBV30 CAWSGGLAVRTTDTQYF
TRBJ1-1 TRBV11-2 CASGRGTEAFF
TRBJ1-6 TRBV4-2 CASSPNIQSSYNSPLHF
TRBJ2-3 TRBV6-5 CASSLLAGPGDTQYF
TRBJ2-7 TRBV6-4 CALYIGLADNYEQYF
TRBJ2-3 TRBV19 CASSTGGDTQYF
TRBJ2-1 TRBV3-1/TRBV3-2 CASSQRGRIIDEQFF
TRBJ1-2 TRBV3-1/TRBV3-2 CASSQTGYGYTF
TRBJ1-4 TRBV19 CASSATETGTVNEKLFF
TRBJ1-5 TRBV15 CATSQWNNQPQHF
TRBJ1-2 TRBV23-1 CASSHQAKDYGYTF
TRBJ2-2 TRBV6-5 CASSQTVGELFF
TRBJ2-2 TRBV9 CASSGTGIAGELFF
TRBJ2-3 TRBV24-1 CATSDSIGGTYGADTQYF
TRBJ1-3 TRBV7-8 CASSLAGTNSGNTIYF
TRBJ1-6 TRBV28 CASGPPLHF
TRBJ2-7 TRBV4-1 CASSQVAGSSYEQYF
TRBJ1-6 TRBV9 CASSHGTDYSPLHF
TRBJ1-1 TRBV30 CAWSGAMTFF
TRBJ1-1 TRBV15 CATWDPHSIANTEAFF
TRBJ1-4 TRBV11-2 CASSLVEGVEKLFF
TRBJ1-2 TRBV5-1 CASSLAGPDGGYTF
TRBJ2-5 TRBV5-8 CASSLGTGKGETQYF
TRBJ1-5 TRBV18 CASSPGRDQPQHF
TRBJ1-4 TRBV25-1 CASSEYMGGGGGEKLFF
TRBJ2-7 TRBV5-5 CASSSGTGKYEQYF